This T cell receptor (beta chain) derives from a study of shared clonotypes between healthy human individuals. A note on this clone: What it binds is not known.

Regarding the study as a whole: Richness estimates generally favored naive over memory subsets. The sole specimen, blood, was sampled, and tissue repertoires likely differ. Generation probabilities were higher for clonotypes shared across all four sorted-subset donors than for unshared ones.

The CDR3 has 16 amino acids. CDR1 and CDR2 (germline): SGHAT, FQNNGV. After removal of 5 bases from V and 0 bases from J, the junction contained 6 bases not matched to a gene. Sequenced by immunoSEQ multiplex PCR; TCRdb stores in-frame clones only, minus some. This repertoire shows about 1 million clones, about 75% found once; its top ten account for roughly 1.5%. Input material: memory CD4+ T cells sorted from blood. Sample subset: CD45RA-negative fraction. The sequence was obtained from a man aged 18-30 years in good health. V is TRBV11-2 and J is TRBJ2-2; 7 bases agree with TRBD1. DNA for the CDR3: TGTGCCAGCAGCCAGAGAACAGGGGCGAACACCGGGGAGCTGTTTTTT. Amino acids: CASSQRTGANTGELFF.